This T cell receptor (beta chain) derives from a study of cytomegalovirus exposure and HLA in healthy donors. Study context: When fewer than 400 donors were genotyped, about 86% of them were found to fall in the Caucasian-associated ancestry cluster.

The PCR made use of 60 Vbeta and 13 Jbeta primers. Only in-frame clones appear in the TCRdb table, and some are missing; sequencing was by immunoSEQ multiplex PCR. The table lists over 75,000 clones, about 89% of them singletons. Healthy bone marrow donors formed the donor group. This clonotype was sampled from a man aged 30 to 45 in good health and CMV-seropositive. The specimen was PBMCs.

The CDR3 loop is CASSSEAGGGTGELFF. DNA of the CDR3: TGTGCCAGCAGTTCGGAAGCGGGAGGGGGCACCGGGGAGCTGTTTTTT. The rearrangement links TRBV6-5 to TRBJ2-2; 10 bases match TRBD2. Germline lookup yields CDR1 MNHEY and CDR2 SVGAGI. CDR3 size: 16 residues. Germline trimming cut 4 bases from V and 4 bases from J; bases unmatched to any gene: 6.